This TCR beta chain stems from a study of blood T cell repertoires in COVID-19. This CDR3 spans 15 amino acids. V shed 6 bases and J shed 2 bases, with 16 bases lying between them. Germline-derived CDR1 and CDR2 are MDHEN and SYDVKM. As originally analysed: By means of reference gene primer amplification, nucleated cell counts were estimated. The method was immunoSEQ multiplex PCR; TCRdb's version includes in-frame clones alone and lacks a portion of them. The V and J calls and clone size come from that table; D and trimming were worked out from the DNA. The sample carries nearly 110,000 clones, 88% recorded once.

Input material: peripheral blood. This receptor was obtained from a man aged 45-60 years with active or convalescent COVID-19. The genes are TRBV28 and TRBJ2-5; possibly TRBD2 for D (5 bases). The DNA for the CDR3 is TGTGCCAGCAGCCCCGATGGGGAGTGGCAAGAGACCCAGTACTTC. Its protein is CASSPDGEWQETQYF.